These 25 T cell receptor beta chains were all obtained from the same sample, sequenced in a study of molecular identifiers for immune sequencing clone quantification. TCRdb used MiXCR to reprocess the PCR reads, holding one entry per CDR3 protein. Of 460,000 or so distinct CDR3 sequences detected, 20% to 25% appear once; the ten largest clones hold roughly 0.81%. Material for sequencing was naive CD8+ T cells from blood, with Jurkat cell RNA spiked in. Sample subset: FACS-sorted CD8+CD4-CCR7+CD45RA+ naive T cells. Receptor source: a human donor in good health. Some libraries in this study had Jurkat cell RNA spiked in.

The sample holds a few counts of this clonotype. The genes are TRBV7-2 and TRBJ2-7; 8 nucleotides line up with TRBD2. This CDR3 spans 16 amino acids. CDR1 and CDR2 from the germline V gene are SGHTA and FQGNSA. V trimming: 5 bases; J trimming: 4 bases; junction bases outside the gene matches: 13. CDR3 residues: CASSPEPGTRTYEQYF. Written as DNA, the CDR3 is TGTGCCAGCAGCCCAGAGCCGGGGACTAGAACTTACGAGCAGTACTTC.

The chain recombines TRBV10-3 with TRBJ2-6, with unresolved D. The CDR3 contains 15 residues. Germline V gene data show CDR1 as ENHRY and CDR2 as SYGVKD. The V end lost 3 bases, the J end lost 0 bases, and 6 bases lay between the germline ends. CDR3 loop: CAISDPGSGANVLTF. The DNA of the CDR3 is TGTGCCATCAGTGACCCTGGCTCTGGGGCCAACGTCCTGACTTTC.

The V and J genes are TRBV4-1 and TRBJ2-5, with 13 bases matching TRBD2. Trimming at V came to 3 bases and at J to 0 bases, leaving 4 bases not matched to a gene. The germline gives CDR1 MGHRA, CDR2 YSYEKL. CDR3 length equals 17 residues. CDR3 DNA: TGCGCCAGCAGCCACGGACTAGCGGGGGCTTACCAAGAGACCCAGTACTTC. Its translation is CASSHGLAGAYQETQYF.

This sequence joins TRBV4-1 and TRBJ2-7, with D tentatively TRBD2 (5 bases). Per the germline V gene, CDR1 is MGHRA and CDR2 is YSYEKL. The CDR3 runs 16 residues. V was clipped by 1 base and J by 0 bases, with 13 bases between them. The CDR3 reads CASSQGAMGSSYEQYF. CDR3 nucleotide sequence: TGCGCCAGCAGCCAAGGGGCCATGGGGAGCTCCTACGAGCAGTACTTC.

CDR3 loop: CASSPTPIRSYNEQFF. CDR3 DNA sequence: TGTGCCAGCAGTCCAACCCCAATCCGGTCCTACAATGAGCAGTTCTTC. This chain links TRBV3-1 with TRBJ2-1; unclear D gene. Germline lookup yields CDR1 LGHDT and CDR2 YNNKEL (reference sequence). V shed 6 bases and J shed 1 base, with 16 bases lying between them. The CDR3 totals 16 residues.

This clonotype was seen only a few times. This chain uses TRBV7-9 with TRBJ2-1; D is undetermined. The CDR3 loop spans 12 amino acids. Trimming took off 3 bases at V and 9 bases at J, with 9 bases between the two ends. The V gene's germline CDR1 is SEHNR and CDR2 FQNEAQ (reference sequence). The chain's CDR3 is CASSFFGTEQFF. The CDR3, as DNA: TGTGCCAGCAGCTTTTTCGGTACTGAGCAGTTCTTC.

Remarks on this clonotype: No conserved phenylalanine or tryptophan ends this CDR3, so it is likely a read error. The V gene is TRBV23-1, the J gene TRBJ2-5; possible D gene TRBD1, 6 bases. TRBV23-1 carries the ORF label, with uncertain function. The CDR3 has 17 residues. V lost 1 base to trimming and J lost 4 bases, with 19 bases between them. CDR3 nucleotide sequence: TGCGCCAGCAGTCAATTGTGGTCCCTTGGCAGGGGAGAGACCCAGTACCTC. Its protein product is CASSQLWSLGRGETQYL.

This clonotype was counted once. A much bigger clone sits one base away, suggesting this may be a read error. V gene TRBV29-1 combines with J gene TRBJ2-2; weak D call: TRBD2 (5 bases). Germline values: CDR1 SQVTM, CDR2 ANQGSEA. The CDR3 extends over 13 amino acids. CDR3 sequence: CSVPSGNTGELLF. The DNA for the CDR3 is TGCAGCGTTCCGTCCGGGAACACCGGGGAGCTGCTTTTT.

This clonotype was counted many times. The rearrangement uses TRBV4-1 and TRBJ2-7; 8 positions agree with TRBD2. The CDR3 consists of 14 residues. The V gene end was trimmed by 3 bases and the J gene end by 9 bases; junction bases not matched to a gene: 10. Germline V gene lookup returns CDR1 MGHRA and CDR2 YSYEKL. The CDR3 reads CASSHAGGGEGQYF. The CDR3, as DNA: TGCGCCAGCAGCCACGCCGGGGGGGGCGAGGGGCAGTACTTC.

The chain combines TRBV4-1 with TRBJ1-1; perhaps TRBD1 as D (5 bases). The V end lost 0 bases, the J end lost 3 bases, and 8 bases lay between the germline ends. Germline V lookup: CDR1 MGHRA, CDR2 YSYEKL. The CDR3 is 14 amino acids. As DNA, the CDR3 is TGCGCCAGCAGCCAAGATCGACAGCACACTGAAGCTTTCTTT. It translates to CASSQDRQHTEAFF.

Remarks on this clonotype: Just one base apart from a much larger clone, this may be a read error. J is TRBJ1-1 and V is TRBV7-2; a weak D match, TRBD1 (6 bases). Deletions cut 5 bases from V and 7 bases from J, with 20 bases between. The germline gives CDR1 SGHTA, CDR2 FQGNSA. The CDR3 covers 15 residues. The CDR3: CASSLFRGGQNEAFF. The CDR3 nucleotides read TGTGCCAGCAGCCTTTTTCGCGGCGGACAGAATGAAGCTTTCTTT.

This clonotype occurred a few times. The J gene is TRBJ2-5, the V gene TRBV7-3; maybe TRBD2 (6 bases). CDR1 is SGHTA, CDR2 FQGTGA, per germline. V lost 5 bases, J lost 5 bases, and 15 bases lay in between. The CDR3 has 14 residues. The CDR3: CASSTQGGGETQYF. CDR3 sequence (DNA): TGTGCCAGCAGCACCCAGGGTGGGGGGGAGACCCAGTACTTC.

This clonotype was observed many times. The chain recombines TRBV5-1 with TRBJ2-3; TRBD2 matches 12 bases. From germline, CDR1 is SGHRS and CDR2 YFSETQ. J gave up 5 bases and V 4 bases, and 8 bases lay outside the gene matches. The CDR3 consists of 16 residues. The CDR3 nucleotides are TGCGCCAGCAGCCTGCTAGCGGGAGGGCTCGGAGATACGCAGTATTTT. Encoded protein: CASSLLAGGLGDTQYF.

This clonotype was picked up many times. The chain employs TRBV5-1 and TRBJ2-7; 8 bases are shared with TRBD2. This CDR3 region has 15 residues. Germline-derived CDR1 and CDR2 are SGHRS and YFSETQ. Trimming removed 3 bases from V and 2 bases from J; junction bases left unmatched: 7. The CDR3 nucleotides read TGCGCCAGCAGCTGGGGTAGCGGGGCGACCTACGAGCAGTACTTC. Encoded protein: CASSWGSGATYEQYF. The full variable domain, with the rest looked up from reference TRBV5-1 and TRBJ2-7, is KAGVTQTPRYLIKTRGQQVTLSCSPISGHRSVSWYQQTPGQGLQFLFEYFSETQRNKGNFPGRFSGRQFSNSRSEMNVSTLELGDSALYLCASSWGSGATYEQYFGPGTRLTVT.

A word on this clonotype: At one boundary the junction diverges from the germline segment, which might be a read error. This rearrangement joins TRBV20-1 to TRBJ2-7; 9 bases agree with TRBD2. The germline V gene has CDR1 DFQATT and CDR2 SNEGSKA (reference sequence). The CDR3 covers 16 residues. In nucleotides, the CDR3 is TGCAGTGCTAGGGCTCGACTAGCGGAGAGCTCCTACGAGCAGTGCTTC. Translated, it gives CSARARLAESSYEQCF.

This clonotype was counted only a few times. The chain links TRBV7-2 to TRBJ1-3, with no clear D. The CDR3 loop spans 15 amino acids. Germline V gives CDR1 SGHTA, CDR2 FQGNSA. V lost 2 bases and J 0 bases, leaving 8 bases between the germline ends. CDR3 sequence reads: CASSLWPSSGNTIYF. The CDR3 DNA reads TGTGCCAGCAGCTTATGGCCATCCTCTGGAAACACCATATATTTT.

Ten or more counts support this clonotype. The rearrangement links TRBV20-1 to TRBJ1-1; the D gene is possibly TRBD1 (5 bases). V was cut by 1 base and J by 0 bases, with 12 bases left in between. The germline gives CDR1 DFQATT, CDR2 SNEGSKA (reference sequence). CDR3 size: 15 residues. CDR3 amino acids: CSARGWDSLNTEAFF. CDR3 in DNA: TGCAGTGCTAGAGGGTGGGACTCCCTGAACACTGAAGCTTTCTTT.

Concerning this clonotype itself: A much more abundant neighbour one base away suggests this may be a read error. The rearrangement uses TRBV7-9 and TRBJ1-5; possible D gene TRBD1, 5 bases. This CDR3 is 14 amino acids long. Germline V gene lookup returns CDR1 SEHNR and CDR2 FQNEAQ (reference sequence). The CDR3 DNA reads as TGTGCCAGGAGCTCCATGGGGGGAGATCAGCCCCAGCATTTT. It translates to CARSSMGGDQPQHF. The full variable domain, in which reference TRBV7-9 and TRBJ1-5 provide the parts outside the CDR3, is DTGVSQNPRHKITKRGQNVTFRCDPISEHNRLYWYRQTLGQGPEFLTYFQNEAQLEKSRLLSDRFSAERPKGSFSTLEIQRTEQGDSAMYLCARSSMGGDQPQHFGDGTRLSIL.

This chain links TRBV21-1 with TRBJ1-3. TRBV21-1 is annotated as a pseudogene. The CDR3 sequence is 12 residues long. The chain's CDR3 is CTSRLSGNTIYF. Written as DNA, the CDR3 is TGTACCAGCAGGTTGTCTGGAAACACCATATATTTT.

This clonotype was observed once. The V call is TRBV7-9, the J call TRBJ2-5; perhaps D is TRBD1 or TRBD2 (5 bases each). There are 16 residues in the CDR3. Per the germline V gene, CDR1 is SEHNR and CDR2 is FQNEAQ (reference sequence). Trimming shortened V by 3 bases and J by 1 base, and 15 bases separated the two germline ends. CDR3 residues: CASSFRDLGPQETQYF. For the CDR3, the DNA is TGTGCCAGCAGCTTCAGGGACCTGGGCCCCCAAGAGACCCAGTACTTC.

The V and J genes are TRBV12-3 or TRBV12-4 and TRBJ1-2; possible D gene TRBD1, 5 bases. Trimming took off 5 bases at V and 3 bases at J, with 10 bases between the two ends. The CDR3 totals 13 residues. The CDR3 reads CASSLDSHYGYTF. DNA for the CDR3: TGTGCCAGCAGTCTAGACAGCCACTATGGCTACACCTTC.

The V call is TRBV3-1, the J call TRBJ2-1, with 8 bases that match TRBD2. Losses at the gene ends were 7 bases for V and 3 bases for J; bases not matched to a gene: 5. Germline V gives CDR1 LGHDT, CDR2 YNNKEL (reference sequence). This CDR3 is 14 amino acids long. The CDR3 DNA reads TGTGCCAGCAATTCGCTAGCGGGCTACAATGAGCAGTTCTTC. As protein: CASNSLAGYNEQFF.

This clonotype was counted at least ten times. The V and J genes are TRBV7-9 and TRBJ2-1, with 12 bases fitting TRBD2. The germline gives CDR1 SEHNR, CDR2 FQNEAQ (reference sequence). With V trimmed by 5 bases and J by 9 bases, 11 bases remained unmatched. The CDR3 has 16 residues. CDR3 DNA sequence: TGTGCCAGCAGCCTCTCCCCTAGCGGGGGGGACGGTGAGCAGTTCTTC. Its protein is CASSLSPSGGDGEQFF.

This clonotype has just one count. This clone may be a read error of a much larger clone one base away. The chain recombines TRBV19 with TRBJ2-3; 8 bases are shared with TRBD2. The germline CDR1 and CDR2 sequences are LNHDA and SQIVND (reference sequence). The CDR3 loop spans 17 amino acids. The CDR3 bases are TGTGCCAGTAGTATAGATACAGCGGGGGCGAACACAGATACGCGGTATTTT. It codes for CASSIDTAGANTDTRYF. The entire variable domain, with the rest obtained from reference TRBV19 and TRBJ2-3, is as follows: DGGITQSPKYLFRKEGQNVTLSCEQNLNHDAMYWYRQDPGQGLRLIYYSQIVNDFQKGDIAEGYSVSREKKESFPLTVTSAQKNPTAFYLCASSIDTAGANTDTRYFGPGTRLTVL.

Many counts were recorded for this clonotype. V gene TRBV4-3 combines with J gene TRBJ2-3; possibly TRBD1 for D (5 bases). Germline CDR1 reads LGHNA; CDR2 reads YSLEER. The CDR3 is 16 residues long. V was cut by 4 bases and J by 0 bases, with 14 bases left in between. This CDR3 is CASSPRQKASTDTQYF. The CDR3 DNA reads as TGCGCCAGCAGCCCCCGACAGAAAGCTAGCACAGATACGCAGTATTTT.